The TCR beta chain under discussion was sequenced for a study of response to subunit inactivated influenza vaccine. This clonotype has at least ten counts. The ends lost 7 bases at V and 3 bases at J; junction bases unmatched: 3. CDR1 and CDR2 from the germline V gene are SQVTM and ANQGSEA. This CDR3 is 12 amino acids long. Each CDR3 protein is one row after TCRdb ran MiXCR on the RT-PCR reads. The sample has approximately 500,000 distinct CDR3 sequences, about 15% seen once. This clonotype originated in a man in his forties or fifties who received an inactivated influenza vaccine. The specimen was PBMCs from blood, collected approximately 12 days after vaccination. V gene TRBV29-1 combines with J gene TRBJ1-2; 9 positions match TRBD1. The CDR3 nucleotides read TGCAGCGGTTGGACAGGGGACTATGGCTACACCTTC. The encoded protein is CSGWTGDYGYTF.